The clone carrying this T cell receptor beta chain was observed a few times. The antigen is undetermined. Each CDR3 protein is one row after TCRdb ran MiXCR on the reads. Here the sample spans tens of thousands of distinct CDR3 sequences, about 20% being singletons. Trimming removed 0 bases at V and 1 base at J, with 13 bases between. This CDR3 has 16 amino acids. Germline-derived CDR1 and CDR2 are SGHRS and YFSETQ. The data were obtained in a study of type 1 regulatory T cells. About the study: T-allo10 is an in vitro-generated, Tr1-enriched CD4 T cell product specific for alloantigen.

Findings and limits, study-wide: Tr1 cells had a more restricted TCR repertoire than non-Tr1 cells.

The sample consisted of cultured type 1 regulatory T (Tr1) cells, either the whole culture or a sorted fraction (not recorded which). The chain is built from TRBV5-1 and TRBJ2-5; no reliable D call. The receptor's source is a human donor in good health. As DNA, the CDR3 is TGCGCCAGCAGCTTGGATGTGGCTGCCAGCCAAGAGACCCAGTACTTC. Protein product: CASSLDVAASQETQYF.